The source of this T cell receptor beta chain is a study of blood T cell repertoires in COVID-19. Turning to the study itself: Whether acute or convalescent, the COVID-19 samples came from the United States, Italy and Spain.

This CDR3 spans 20 amino acids. V shed 1 base, J shed 4 bases, and the junction held 16 bases outside the gene matches. Germline CDR1 MGHRA, CDR2 YSYEKL. The repertoire was sequenced with immunoSEQ multiplex PCR; TCRdb's copy has only in-frame clones and lacks some. The repertoire consists of approximately 210,000 clones, with around nine tenths occurring once and the leading ten covering 4% to 5.5%. Sequencing input: peripheral blood. V gene TRBV4-1 combines with J gene TRBJ1-4, with 9 bases lining up with TRBD1. The TCR comes from a woman aged 40-49 years with acute or convalescent COVID-19. The CDR3 protein is CASSQGLLGQGLKRNEKLFF. In nucleotides, the CDR3 is TGCGCCAGCAGCCAAGGACTTTTGGGACAGGGATTGAAGCGTAATGAAAAACTGTTTTTT.